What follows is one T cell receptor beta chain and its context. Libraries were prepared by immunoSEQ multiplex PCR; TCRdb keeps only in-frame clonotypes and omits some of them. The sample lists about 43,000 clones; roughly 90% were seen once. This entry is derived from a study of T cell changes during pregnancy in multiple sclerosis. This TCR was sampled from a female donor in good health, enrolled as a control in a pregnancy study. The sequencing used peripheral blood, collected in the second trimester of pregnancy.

For the CDR3, the DNA is TGCGCCAGCAGCCCGGGACAGCCCACAGATACGCAGTATTTT. Translated: CASSPGQPTDTQYF. The chain is built from TRBV5-1 and TRBJ2-3, with 7 bases fitting TRBD1. V lost 4 bases to trimming and J lost 2 bases; unmatched junction nucleotides: 4. The CDR3 runs to 14 residues. Germline V gene data show CDR1 as SGHRS and CDR2 as YFSETQ.